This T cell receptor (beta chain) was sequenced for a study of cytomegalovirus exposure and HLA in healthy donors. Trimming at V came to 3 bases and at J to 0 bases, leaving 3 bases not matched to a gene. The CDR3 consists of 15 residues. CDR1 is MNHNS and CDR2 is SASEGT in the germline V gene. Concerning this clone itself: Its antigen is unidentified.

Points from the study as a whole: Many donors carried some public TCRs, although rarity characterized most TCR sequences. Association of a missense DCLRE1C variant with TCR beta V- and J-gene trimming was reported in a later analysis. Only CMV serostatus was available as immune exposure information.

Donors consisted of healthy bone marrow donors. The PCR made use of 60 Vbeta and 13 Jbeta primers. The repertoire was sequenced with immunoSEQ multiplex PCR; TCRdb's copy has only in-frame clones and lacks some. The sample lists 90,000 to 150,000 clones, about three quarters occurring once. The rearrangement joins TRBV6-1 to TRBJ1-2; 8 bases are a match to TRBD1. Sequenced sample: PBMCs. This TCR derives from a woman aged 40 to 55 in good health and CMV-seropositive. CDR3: CASSDRGPANYGYTF. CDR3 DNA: TGTGCCAGCAGTGACAGGGGGCCCGCTAACTATGGCTACACCTTC.